These 29 T cell receptor beta chains came from one sample sequenced in a study of blood T cell repertoires in COVID-19. Sequencing was performed with immunoSEQ multiplex PCR; in TCRdb, only in-frame clones are kept and a portion is missing. The repertoire holds some 170,000 clones, with around 80% as singletons. Material: peripheral blood. The origin of the receptors is a woman aged 80 or older with active or convalescent COVID-19.

V is TRBV6-1 and J is TRBJ1-1; 7 bases are a match to TRBD1. The CDR3 has 15 amino acids. From germline, CDR1 is MNHNS and CDR2 SASEGT. Germline trimming cut 2 bases from V and 5 bases from J; bases unmatched to any gene: 8. CDR3 region: CASSERDRAGTEAFF. DNA of the CDR3: TGTGCCAGCAGTGAACGAGACAGGGCTGGGACTGAAGCTTTCTTT.

The chain combines TRBV5-1 with TRBJ2-5; possibly TRBD2 for D (6 bases). The germline V and J ends were trimmed by 1 base and 2 bases, with 12 bases remaining between them. CDR3 length: 15 amino acids. The germline V gene has CDR1 SGHRS and CDR2 YFSETQ. The chain's CDR3 is CASSLNAAGQETQYF. The CDR3 DNA reads as TGCGCCAGCAGCTTGAACGCGGCGGGGCAAGAGACCCAGTACTTC. Using reference TRBV5-1 and TRBJ2-5 for the parts outside the CDR3, the full variable domain is KAGVTQTPRYLIKTRGQQVTLSCSPISGHRSVSWYQQTPGQGLQFLFEYFSETQRNKGNFPGRFSGRQFSNSRSEMNVSTLELGDSALYLCASSLNAAGQETQYFGPGTRLLVL.

The V gene is TRBV6-6, the J gene TRBJ2-5; 8 bases are a match to TRBD2. There are 15 residues in the CDR3. Trimming at V came to 2 bases and at J to 1 base, leaving 3 bases not matched to a gene. The V gene's germline CDR1 is MNHNY and CDR2 SVGAGI (reference sequence). Here the CDR3 reads CASSYSGGTQETQYF. In DNA, the CDR3 is TGTGCCAGCAGTTACAGCGGGGGAACCCAAGAGACCCAGTACTTC.

This sequence joins TRBV5-1 and TRBJ2-7; D possibly corresponds to TRBD1 (6 bases). The CDR3 length is 14 residues. The ends were cut back, 0 bases at V and 5 bases at J, with 12 bases in the middle. Germline-derived CDR1 and CDR2 are SGHRS and YFSETQ. CDR3 nucleotides: TGCGCCAGCAGCTTGGGACAGGACATCAACGAGCAGTACTTC. Translating it yields CASSLGQDINEQYF. The whole variable domain, remainder taken from reference TRBV5-1 and TRBJ2-7, is KAGVTQTPRYLIKTRGQQVTLSCSPISGHRSVSWYQQTPGQGLQFLFEYFSETQRNKGNFPGRFSGRQFSNSRSEMNVSTLELGDSALYLCASSLGQDINEQYFGPGTRLTVT.

The gene calls are TRBV6-2 or TRBV6-3 and TRBJ2-1, with D maybe TRBD2 (7 bases). The length of the CDR3 is 16 residues. The germline gives CDR1 MNHEY, CDR2 SVGEGT. The V gene lost 0 bases and the J gene lost 7 bases, with 16 bases spanning the gap. The DNA of the CDR3 is TGTGCCAGCAGTTACTCGGGGGGGGGCTTTAAAAATGAGCAGTTCTTC. It codes for CASSYSGGGFKNEQFF.

This chain joins TRBV6-6 and TRBJ2-1, with TRBD2 identical over 7 bases. Per germline, CDR1 MNHNY and CDR2 SVGAGI (reference sequence). This CDR3 contains 13 residues. V lost 3 bases, J lost 6 bases, and 2 bases stayed unmatched. The CDR3 loop reads CASSYGLVNEQFF. The CDR3 DNA reads TGTGCCAGCAGTTATGGACTAGTCAATGAGCAGTTCTTC.

The chain has TRBV27 and TRBJ2-5; D is possibly TRBD1 (5 bases). This CDR3 is 14 amino acids long. The V end was cut by 3 bases, the J end by 1 base, with 9 bases between. The germline gives CDR1 MNHEY, CDR2 SMNVEV (reference sequence). The CDR3 region has the DNA TGTGCCAGCAGTTTGGGGCCGAGCCAAGAGACCCAGTACTTC. It codes for CASSLGPSQETQYF.

The chain joins TRBV9 to TRBJ2-3, with TRBD2 matching 9 bases. With V trimmed by 4 bases and J by 5 bases, 20 bases remained unmatched. This CDR3 has 19 amino acids. CDR1 SGDLS and CDR2 YYNGEE come from the germline V gene. CDR3 DNA: TGTGCCAGCAGCCCCACCGGGGGAAGCGGGGGGCCGTGGGTAGATACGCAGTATTTT. Its translation is CASSPTGGSGGPWVDTQYF.

The J gene is TRBJ2-6, the V gene TRBV18; 10 nucleotides align to TRBD1. V dropped 2 bases and J dropped 3; count of bases not matched to a gene: 7. The CDR3 totals 18 residues. Per the germline V gene, CDR1 is KGHSH and CDR2 is LQKENI. CDR3 sequence (DNA): TGTGCCAGCTCACCATTGGGGACAGGGGTAATTGGGGCCAACGTCCTGACTTTC. Translation: CASSPLGTGVIGANVLTF.

This clone was recorded once. V usage is TRBV10-3 and J usage is TRBJ2-3; D gene uncertain. The CDR3 totals 16 residues. Trimming left V 0 bases short and J 1 base short, with 11 bases between. Germline V gene data show CDR1 as ENHRY and CDR2 as SYGVKD. The CDR3 spells CAISESFLGGTDTQYF. CDR3 in DNA: TGTGCCATCAGTGAGTCTTTCCTCGGAGGCACAGATACGCAGTATTTT.

This clone has just a few counts. The chain combines TRBV6-4 with TRBJ2-2; the D gene is possibly TRBD2 (6 bases). Germline loops: CDR1 MRHNA, CDR2 SNTAGT. Trimming shortened V by 0 bases and J by 1 base, and 12 bases separated the two germline ends. The CDR3 length is 17 residues. The CDR3 coding sequence is TGTGCCAGCAGTGACTCGGGGGGACGGTTGAACACCGGGGAGCTGTTTTTT. Its protein is CASSDSGGRLNTGELFF.

V and J are TRBV5-6 and TRBJ2-7; TRBD2 is a possible D gene (6 bases). The CDR3 totals 14 residues. Germline V gene lookup returns CDR1 SGHDT and CDR2 YYEEEE. V lost 0 bases to trimming and J lost 5 bases, with 12 bases between them. CDR3 in amino acids: CASSLAGVSHEQYF. The CDR3 DNA follows: TGTGCCAGCAGCTTGGCGGGGGTCAGCCACGAGCAGTACTTC.

This chain joins TRBV27 and TRBJ1-4; D ambiguous. With 2 bases removed from V and 0 bases from J, the gap between germline ends came to 4 bases. The CDR3 sequence is 14 residues long. The germline V gene encodes CDR1 MNHEY and CDR2 SMNVEV (reference sequence). The CDR3 loop is CASSLLPTNEKLFF. Here the CDR3 DNA reads TGTGCCAGCAGTTTACTCCCAACTAATGAAAAACTGTTTTTT. Using reference TRBV27 and TRBJ1-4 for the parts outside the CDR3, the full variable domain is EAQVTQNPRYLITVTGKKLTVTCSQNMNHEYMSWYRQDPGLGLRQIYYSMNVEVTDKGDVPEGYKVSRKEKRNFPLILESPSPNQTSLYFCASSLLPTNEKLFFGSGTQLSVL.

The gene calls are TRBV30 and TRBJ2-5; possibly TRBD2 for D (5 bases). Germline V lookup: CDR1 GTSNPN, CDR2 SVGIG (reference sequence). Trimming removed 8 bases at V and 5 bases at J, with 9 bases between. The CDR3 extends over 10 amino acids. CDR3 sequence: CAGGRETQYF. Written as DNA, the CDR3 is TGTGCCGGAGGACGGGAGACCCAGTACTTC.

The rearrangement links TRBV3-1 (or the pseudogene TRBV3-2) to TRBJ1-1; TRBD1 might be the D (5 bases). Germline V CDR1 and CDR2: LGHDT, YNNKEL (reference sequence). V lost 4 bases and J lost 1, with 13 bases in between. This CDR3 is 15 amino acids long. The CDR3 region is CASSPRQSSNTEAFF. CDR3 coding DNA: TGTGCCAGCAGCCCTCGACAGAGCTCGAACACTGAAGCTTTCTTT.

V and J are TRBV5-5 and TRBJ2-2, with D hard to call. Trimming stripped 4 bases from V and 2 bases from J, with 9 bases between. Germline V CDR1 and CDR2: SGHKS, YYEKEE (reference sequence). This CDR3 contains 14 residues. The CDR3 nucleotides are TGTGCCAGCAGCGCCGGAGTCAACACCGGGGAGCTGTTTTTT. This gives the protein CASSAGVNTGELFF.

This clone appeared a single time. J is TRBJ1-3 and V is TRBV18; D unclear. CDR3 length: 13 amino acids. Trimming left V 0 bases short and J 4 bases short, with 4 bases between. Germline lookup yields CDR1 KGHSH and CDR2 LQKENI. This CDR3 reads CASSPPAGNTIYF. CDR3 DNA sequence: TGTGCCAGCTCACCACCGGCCGGAAACACCATATATTTT.

The genes are TRBV11-3 and TRBJ2-5; weak D call: TRBD1 (5 bases). The CDR3 runs to 12 residues. V was pared by 5 bases and J by 2 bases, with 6 bases between. Germline V gene data show CDR1 as SGHNT and CDR2 as YENEEA. The CDR3 nucleotides are TGTGCCAGCAGCCCAGGGCAAGAGACCCAGTACTTC. Amino acids: CASSPGQETQYF.

The chain is built from TRBV7-2 and TRBJ1-6; 8 positions agree with TRBD1. There are 15 residues in the CDR3. V was pared by 5 bases and J by 10 bases, with 10 bases of the junction left unmatched. CDR1 SGHTA and CDR2 FQGNSA come from the germline V gene. The CDR3 DNA is TGTGCCAGCAGCCCCCTCGACAGGGGCAGATCACCCCTCCACTTT. The encoded protein is CASSPLDRGRSPLHF. Variable domain in full (rest from reference TRBV7-2 and TRBJ1-6): GAGVSQSPSNKVTEKGKDVELRCDPISGHTALYWYRQSLGQGLEFLIYFQGNSAPDKSGLPSDRFSAERTGGSVSTLTIQRTQQEDSAVYLCASSPLDRGRSPLHFGNGTRLTVT.

The chain combines TRBV14 with TRBJ2-3; the match to TRBD2 covers 10 bases. The length of the CDR3 is 14 residues. V lost 2 bases to trimming and J lost 8 bases; unmatched junction nucleotides: 4. Germline V CDR1 and CDR2: SGHDN, FVKESK. CDR3 amino acids: CASSQSGGAITQYF. In DNA form, the CDR3 reads TGTGCCAGCAGCCAAAGCGGGGGGGCCATTACGCAGTATTTT. Full variable domain (outside the CDR3, taken from reference TRBV14 and TRBJ2-3): EAGVTQFPSHSVIEKGQTVTLRCDPISGHDNLYWYRRVMGKEIKFLLHFVKESKQDESGMPNNRFLAERTGGTYSTLKVQPAELEDSGVYFCASSQSGGAITQYFGPGTRLTVL.

The gene calls are TRBV18 and TRBJ1-2; 12 positions agree with TRBD1. CDR1 is KGHSH and CDR2 is LQKENI in the germline V gene. The ends lost 8 bases at V and 6 bases at J; junction bases unmatched: 10. The CDR3 has 15 residues. The CDR3 protein is CASLNTGTGGDGYTF. The CDR3 DNA sequence: TGTGCCAGCCTTAACACCGGGACAGGGGGCGATGGCTACACCTTC.

This clone showed up just once. This chain connects TRBV7-2 to TRBJ1-5; TRBD1 agrees at 11 bases. The V gene's germline CDR1 is SGHTA and CDR2 FQGNSA. CDR3 size: 17 residues. The junction had 3 bases not matched to a gene; V was cut back by 1 base and J by 1 base. Written as DNA, the CDR3 is TGTGCCAGCAGCTTAGGGGGACAGGGGGGAAGCAATCAGCCCCAGCATTTT. It is translated as CASSLGGQGGSNQPQHF.

V and J are TRBV19 and TRBJ1-1; no clear D. Trimming removed 5 bases from V and 3 bases from J, with 13 bases in between. The CDR3 contains 14 residues. Germline V gene sequence: CDR1 LNHDA, CDR2 SQIVND (reference sequence). CDR3 sequence reads: CASSLQTLDTEAFF. The CDR3 region has the DNA TGTGCCAGTAGTTTACAGACGTTGGACACTGAAGCTTTCTTT.

V and J are TRBV4-3 and TRBJ2-1, with 12 bases matching TRBD2. CDR1 is LGHNA and CDR2 is YSLEER in the germline V gene. After removal of 0 bases from V and 5 bases from J, the junction contained 2 bases not matched to a gene. The CDR3 is made up of 16 amino acids. This chain's CDR3 is CASSQDWTSGDNEQFF. The CDR3 DNA sequence: TGCGCCAGCAGCCAAGATTGGACTAGCGGGGACAATGAGCAGTTCTTC.

The chain has TRBV6-5 and TRBJ1-6, with 8 positions matching TRBD1. This CDR3 spans 15 amino acids. Germline values: CDR1 MNHEY, CDR2 SVGAGI. The V gene end was trimmed by 2 bases and the J gene end by 12 bases; junction bases not matched to a gene: 9. DNA of the CDR3: TGTGCCAGCAGTTACGAGACAGGGGCCCTAAAACCCCTCCACTTT. Translating gives CASSYETGALKPLHF.

This clone was seen just once. DNA for the CDR3: TGTGCCAGCAGCTTCCGGGACAGCTATAATTCACCCCTCCACTTT. This sequence encodes CASSFRDSYNSPLHF. This chain links TRBV9 with TRBJ1-6; TRBD1 matches at 7 bases. Germline loops: CDR1 SGDLS, CDR2 YYNGEE. V dropped 4 bases and J dropped 3; count of bases not matched to a gene: 4. The CDR3 sequence is 15 residues long.

The chain employs TRBV4-3 and TRBJ1-2; 7 nucleotides align to TRBD1. Germline values: CDR1 LGHNA, CDR2 YSLEER. With V trimmed by 4 bases and J by 2 bases, 10 bases remained unmatched. The CDR3 sequence is 16 residues long. The CDR3 sequence: CASSLKRGTENYGYTF. CDR3 bases: TGCGCCAGCAGCCTTAAGCGAGGGACAGAGAACTATGGCTACACCTTC.

The chain carries TRBV29-1 and TRBJ2-1; the D gene is possibly TRBD2 (5 bases). CDR3 length: 13 residues. In germline, CDR1 is SQVTM, CDR2 ANQGSEA. In DNA, the CDR3 is TGCAGACTCGGAGGCCAGAACCTCAATGAGCAGTTCTTC. Its protein product is CRLGGQNLNEQFF.

The chain joins TRBV19 to TRBJ1-5; weak D call: TRBD1 (6 bases). CDR1 and CDR2 (germline): LNHDA, SQIVND (reference sequence). CDR3 size: 15 residues. V lost 5 bases and J lost 5, with 16 bases in between. The chain's CDR3 is CASSSTGKWDQPQHF. Here the CDR3 DNA reads TGTGCCAGTAGTTCTACAGGGAAATGGGATCAGCCCCAGCATTTT. Complete variable domain (other parts from reference TRBV19 and TRBJ1-5): DGGITQSPKYLFRKEGQNVTLSCEQNLNHDAMYWYRQDPGQGLRLIYYSQIVNDFQKGDIAEGYSVSREKKESFPLTVTSAQKNPTAFYLCASSSTGKWDQPQHFGDGTRLSIL.